This T cell receptor beta chain emerged from a study of shared clonotypes between healthy human individuals. This table comes from immunoSEQ multiplex PCR, and its TCRdb copy is limited to in-frame clones, with some not included. The sample holds roughly 1 million clones; roughly 75% are singletons and the top ten take over 1.3%. The germline CDR1 and CDR2 sequences are MNHEY and SVGAGI. The CDR3 runs 15 residues. V trimming: 0 bases; J trimming: 10 bases; junction bases outside the gene matches: 9. CD4+ cell separation produced CD45RA+ naive and CD45RA-negative memory subsets. The chain combines TRBV6-5 with TRBJ2-1, with TRBD2 matching 7 bases. The material sequenced was memory CD4+ T cells sorted from blood. Subset in this sample: CD45RA-negative fraction. The receptor comes from a man aged 18 to 29 in good health. The CDR3 reads CASSYSTSPAPEQFF. The CDR3 DNA reads as TGTGCCAGCAGTTACTCGACTAGCCCCGCGCCAGAGCAGTTCTTC.